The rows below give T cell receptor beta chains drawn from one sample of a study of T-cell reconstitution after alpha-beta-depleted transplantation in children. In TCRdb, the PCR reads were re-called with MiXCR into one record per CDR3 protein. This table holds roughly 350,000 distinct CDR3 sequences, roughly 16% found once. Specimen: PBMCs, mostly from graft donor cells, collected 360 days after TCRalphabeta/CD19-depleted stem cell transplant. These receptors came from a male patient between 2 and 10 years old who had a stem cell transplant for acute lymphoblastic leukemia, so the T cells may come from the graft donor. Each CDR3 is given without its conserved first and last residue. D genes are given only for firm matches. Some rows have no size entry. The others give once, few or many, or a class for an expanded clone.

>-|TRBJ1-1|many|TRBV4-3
ASSQGLQVNTEAF
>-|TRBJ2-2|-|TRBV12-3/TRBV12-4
ASSLQLTGELF
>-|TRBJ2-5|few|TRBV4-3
ASSQEPGRQETQY
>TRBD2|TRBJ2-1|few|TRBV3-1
ASSQVAGTSGSSEQF
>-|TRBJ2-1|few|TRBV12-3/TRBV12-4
ASSLRPSRAHNEQF
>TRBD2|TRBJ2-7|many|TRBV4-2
ASSQGSGGAYEQY
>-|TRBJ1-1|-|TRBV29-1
SVVLTEAF
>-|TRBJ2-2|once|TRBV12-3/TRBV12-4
ASSPTQGNGELF
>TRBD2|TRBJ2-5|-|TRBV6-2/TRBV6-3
ASSSGTSGRAVVTQY
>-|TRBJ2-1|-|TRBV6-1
ASSRRSVGLGDEQF
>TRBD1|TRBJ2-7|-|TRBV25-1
ASTGTVSYEQY
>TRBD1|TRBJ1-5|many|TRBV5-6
ASSRRGTGGNQPQH
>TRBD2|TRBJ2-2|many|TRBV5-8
ARARGSDFKAGELF
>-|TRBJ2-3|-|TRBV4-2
ASSLLIYYGGLDTQY
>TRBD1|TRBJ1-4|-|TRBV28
ASSLFPTGRTTNEKLF
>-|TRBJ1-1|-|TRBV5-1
ASSFDGENTEAF